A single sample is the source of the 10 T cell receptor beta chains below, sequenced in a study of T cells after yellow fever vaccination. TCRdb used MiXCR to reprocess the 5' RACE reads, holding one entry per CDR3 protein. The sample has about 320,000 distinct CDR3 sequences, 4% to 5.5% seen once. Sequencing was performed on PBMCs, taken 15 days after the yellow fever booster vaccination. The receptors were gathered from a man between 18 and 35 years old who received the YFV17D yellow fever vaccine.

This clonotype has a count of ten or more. The DNA of the CDR3 is TGTGCCAGCAGTCCCGGACCAAATACGCAGTATTTT. Its translation is CASSPGPNTQYF. The chain has TRBV7-9 and TRBJ2-3; unclear D gene. Germline V gives CDR1 SEHNR, CDR2 FQNEAQ (reference sequence). Trimming shortened V by 6 bases and J by 7 bases, and 11 bases separated the two germline ends. The length of the CDR3 is 12 residues.

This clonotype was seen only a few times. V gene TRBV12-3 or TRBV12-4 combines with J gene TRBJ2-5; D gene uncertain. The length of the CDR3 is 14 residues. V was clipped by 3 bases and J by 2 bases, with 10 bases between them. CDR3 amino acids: CASSFPPRQETQYF. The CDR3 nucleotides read TGTGCCAGCAGTTTTCCCCCCCGGCAAGAGACCCAGTACTTC.

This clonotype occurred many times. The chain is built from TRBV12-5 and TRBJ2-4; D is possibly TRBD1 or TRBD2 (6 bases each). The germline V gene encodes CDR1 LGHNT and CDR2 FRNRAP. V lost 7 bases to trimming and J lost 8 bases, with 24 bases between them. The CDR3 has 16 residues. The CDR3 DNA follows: TGTGCTAGTGCCCAACCTGGGGGGCGGGTATTTGACATTCAGTACTTC. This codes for CASAQPGGRVFDIQYF.

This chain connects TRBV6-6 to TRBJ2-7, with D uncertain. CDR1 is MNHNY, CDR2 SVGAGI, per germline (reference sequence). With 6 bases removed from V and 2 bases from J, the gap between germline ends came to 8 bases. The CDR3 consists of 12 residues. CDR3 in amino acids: CASRGQTYEQYF. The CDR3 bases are TGTGCCAGCAGGGGCCAAACCTACGAGCAGTACTTC.

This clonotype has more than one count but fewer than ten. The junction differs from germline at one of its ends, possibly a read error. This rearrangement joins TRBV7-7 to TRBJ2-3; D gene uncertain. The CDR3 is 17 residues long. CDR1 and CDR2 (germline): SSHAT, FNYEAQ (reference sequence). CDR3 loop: CASSSHPRGIGTDTQYF. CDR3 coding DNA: TGTGCTAGCAGCTCCCATCCACGCGGCATTGGCACAGATACGCAGTATTTT. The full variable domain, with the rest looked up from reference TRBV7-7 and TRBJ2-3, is GAGVSQSPRYKVTKRGQDVTLRCDPISSHATLYWYQQALGQGPEFLTYFNYEAQPDKSGLPSDRFSAERPEGSISTLTIQRTEQRDSAMYRCASSSHPRGIGTDTQYFGPGTRLTVL.

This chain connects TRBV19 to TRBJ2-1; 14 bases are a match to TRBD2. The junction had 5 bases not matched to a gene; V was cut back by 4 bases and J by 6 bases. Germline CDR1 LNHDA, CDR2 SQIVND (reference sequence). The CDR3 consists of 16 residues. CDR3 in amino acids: CASSTGTSGGSNEQFF. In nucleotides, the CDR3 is TGTGCCAGTAGTACAGGGACTAGCGGGGGTAGCAATGAGCAGTTCTTC. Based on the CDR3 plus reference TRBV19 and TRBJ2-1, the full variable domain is DGGITQSPKYLFRKEGQNVTLSCEQNLNHDAMYWYRQDPGQGLRLIYYSQIVNDFQKGDIAEGYSVSREKKESFPLTVTSAQKNPTAFYLCASSTGTSGGSNEQFFGPGTRLTVL.

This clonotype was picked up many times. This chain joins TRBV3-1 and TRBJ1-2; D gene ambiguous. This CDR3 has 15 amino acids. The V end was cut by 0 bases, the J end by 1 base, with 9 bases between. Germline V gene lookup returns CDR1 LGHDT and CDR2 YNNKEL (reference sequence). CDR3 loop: CASSQELRRNYGYTF. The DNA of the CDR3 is TGTGCCAGCAGCCAAGAACTACGGCGTAACTATGGCTACACCTTC.

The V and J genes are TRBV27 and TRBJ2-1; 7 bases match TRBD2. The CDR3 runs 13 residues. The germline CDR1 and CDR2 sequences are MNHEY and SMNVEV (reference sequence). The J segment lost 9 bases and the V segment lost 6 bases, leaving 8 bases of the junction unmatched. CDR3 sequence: CASRPRLAIEQFF. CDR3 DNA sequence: TGTGCCAGCAGACCCCGACTAGCCATTGAGCAGTTCTTC.

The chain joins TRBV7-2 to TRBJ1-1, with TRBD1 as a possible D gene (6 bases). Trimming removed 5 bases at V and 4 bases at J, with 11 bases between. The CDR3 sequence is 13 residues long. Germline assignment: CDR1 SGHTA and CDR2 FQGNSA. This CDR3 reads CASSTGASTEAFF. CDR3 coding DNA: TGTGCCAGCAGCACGGGGGCCAGCACTGAAGCTTTCTTT.

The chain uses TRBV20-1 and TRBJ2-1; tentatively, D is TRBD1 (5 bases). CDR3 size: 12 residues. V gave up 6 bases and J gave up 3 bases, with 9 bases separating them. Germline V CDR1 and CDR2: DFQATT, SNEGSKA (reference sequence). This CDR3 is CSASDSYNEQFF. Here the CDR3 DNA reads TGCAGTGCGAGTGACAGCTACAATGAGCAGTTCTTC.